The 4 T cell receptor beta chains presented below share a single source sample, sequenced in a study of molecular identifiers for immune sequencing clone quantification. One entry per CDR3 protein, called by TCRdb with MiXCR from the PCR reads. In the table there are 490,000 or so distinct CDR3 sequences, less than 30% of which are singletons. Input material: naive CD8+ T cells from blood, with Jurkat cell RNA spiked in. The subset was: FACS-sorted CD8+CD4-CCR7+CD45RA+ naive T cells. Receptor source: a human donor in good health. Some libraries in this study had Jurkat cell RNA spiked in.

This clonotype has a handful of counts. The chain recombines TRBV4-3 with TRBJ2-3; D remains unclear. Germline CDR1 is LGHNA and CDR2 is YSLEER. The V end lost 3 bases, the J end lost 2 bases, and 18 bases lay between the germline ends. The CDR3 contains 17 residues. The CDR3 protein is CASSHRKLGADTDTQYF. The DNA of the CDR3 is TGCGCCAGCAGCCACCGAAAATTGGGTGCCGACACAGATACGCAGTATTTT.

J is TRBJ1-4 and V is TRBV30; D may be TRBD1 (6 bases). Trimming removed 6 bases from V and 6 bases from J, with 14 bases in between. The CDR3 sequence is 13 residues long. Looked up from germline, CDR1 is GTSNPN and CDR2 is SVGIG (reference sequence). The CDR3 loop is CACNRVRDEKLFF. The CDR3 DNA follows: TGTGCCTGCAACAGGGTTCGGGATGAAAAACTGTTTTTT.

This clonotype was recorded many times. The V and J genes are TRBV4-1 and TRBJ2-6; the D gene is possibly TRBD2 (5 bases). Between the trimmed V and J ends, which lost 5 bases and 1 base, there was a span of 12 bases. The germline V gene has CDR1 MGHRA and CDR2 YSYEKL. The CDR3 length is 16 residues. CDR3 sequence reads: CASSSWRRSGANVLTF. In DNA form, the CDR3 reads TGCGCCAGCAGCTCATGGAGGCGGTCTGGGGCCAACGTCCTGACTTTC.

The gene calls are TRBV6-5 and TRBJ2-6; 9 positions agree with TRBD1. This CDR3 contains 18 residues. Germline lookup yields CDR1 MNHEY and CDR2 SVGAGI. The trim removed 5 bases at V and 4 bases at J, leaving 12 bases unmatched. The CDR3 DNA reads as TGTGCCAGCAGTCTCGCTGGGACAGGGCCAGGGGGGGCCAACGTCCTGACTTTC. Translation: CASSLAGTGPGGANVLTF.